This entry lists 8 T cell receptor beta chains sequenced from one sample in a study of Ad26.COV2.S vaccination and SARS-CoV-2 variants. Sequenced by immunoSEQ multiplex PCR; TCRdb stores in-frame clones only, minus some. The sample has around 100,000 clones, around 81% seen once. Specimen: peripheral blood, collected after recovery from COVID-19. The receptors derive from a human donor who had recovered from COVID-19.

The chain combines TRBV5-1 with TRBJ2-1; TRBD1 matches at 7 bases. Per the germline V gene, CDR1 is SGHRS and CDR2 is YFSETQ. V lost 4 bases to trimming and J lost 6 bases; unmatched junction nucleotides: 10. The CDR3 is 15 amino acids. The CDR3 is CASSHGTDLINEQFF. CDR3 nucleotide sequence: TGCGCCAGCAGCCACGGGACAGACCTGATCAATGAGCAGTTCTTC.

The CDR3: CASSSISPSGGSYNEQFF. The CDR3 DNA reads TGTGCCAGCAGCTCCATTTCTCCTAGCGGCGGCTCCTACAATGAGCAGTTCTTC. The chain is built from TRBV3-1 (or the pseudogene TRBV3-2) and TRBJ2-1, with 7 nucleotides matching TRBD2. The CDR3 runs to 18 residues. Germline V gene lookup returns CDR1 LGHDT and CDR2 YNNKEL (reference sequence). V lost 5 bases and J lost 0; bases outside the gene matches: 13.

The V and J genes are TRBV27 and TRBJ1-6; no reliable D call. This CDR3 contains 12 residues. Germline-derived CDR1 and CDR2 are MNHEY and SMNVEV (reference sequence). Between the trimmed V and J ends, which lost 3 bases and 9 bases, there was a span of 6 bases. CDR3 sequence (DNA): TGTGCCAGCAGTTTGGCGGGTTCACCCCTCCACTTT. This gives the protein CASSLAGSPLHF.

The J gene is TRBJ1-5, the V gene TRBV7-9; no clear D. CDR1 is SEHNR and CDR2 is FQNEAQ in the germline V gene (reference sequence). This CDR3 is 12 amino acids long. Between the trimmed V and J ends, which lost 5 bases and 7 bases, there was a span of 9 bases. This chain's CDR3 is CASSDGGQPQHF. CDR3 DNA: TGTGCCAGCAGCGACGGTGGGCAGCCCCAGCATTTT.

The V call is TRBV2, the J call TRBJ2-1; D remains ambiguous. V was cut by 8 bases and J by 10 bases, with 12 bases left in between. This CDR3 is built from 11 residues. The germline V gene encodes CDR1 SNHLY and CDR2 FYNNEI. The DNA of the CDR3 is TGTGCCAGCGCGGAAGTGCGGGAGCAGTTCTTC. Amino acids: CASAEVREQFF. Using reference TRBV2 and TRBJ2-1 for the parts outside the CDR3, the full variable domain is EPEVTQTPSHQVTQMGQEVILRCVPISNHLYFYWYRQILGQKVEFLVSFYNNEISEKSEIFDDQFSVERPDGSNFTLKIRSTKLEDSAMYFCASAEVREQFFGPGTRLTVL.

The chain combines TRBV5-4 with TRBJ2-7; 13 bases line up with TRBD2. The CDR3 totals 14 residues. Germline V gene lookup returns CDR1 SGHNT and CDR2 YYREEE (reference sequence). The J segment lost 5 bases and the V segment lost 1 base, leaving 0 bases of the junction unmatched. Here the CDR3 DNA reads TGTGCCAGCAGCTTGACTAGCGGGGGGGACGAGCAGTACTTC. It specifies CASSLTSGGDEQYF.

The rearrangement joins TRBV5-4 to TRBJ1-4, with D possibly TRBD1 on 6 matching bases. CDR1 and CDR2 from the germline V gene are SGHNT and YYREEE (reference sequence). This CDR3 contains 15 residues. V was shortened by 4 bases and J by 5 bases, with 15 bases between the two germline ends. The CDR3 sequence: CASSIYRDGNEKLFF. CDR3 coding DNA: TGTGCCAGCAGCATTTACAGGGACGGCAATGAAAAACTGTTTTTT.

This chain uses TRBV19 with TRBJ1-2; 8 positions match TRBD1. V lost 7 bases to trimming and J lost 2 bases; unmatched junction nucleotides: 9. Germline CDR1 is LNHDA and CDR2 is SQIVND (reference sequence). The CDR3 contains 15 residues. The CDR3 is CASTQTGEWNYGYTF. Here the CDR3 DNA reads TGTGCCAGTACCCAGACAGGGGAGTGGAACTATGGCTACACCTTC.